These T cell receptor beta chains were read from a single sample in a study of blood T cells in healthy people across ages. TCRdb fed the 5' RACE reads into MiXCR, producing one record per CDR3 protein. The sample contains hundreds of thousands of distinct CDR3 sequences, less than 40% of which appear only once. Sequencing was done on a sample of blood. The receptors originated from a woman of 80 years or more in good health. The conserved cysteine and the conserved F or W are not part of the CDR3 here. Each record gives: V gene, CDR3 protein.

>TRBV20-1
SARERRDPSYNEQF
>TRBV20-1
SARDSGFDEKLF
>TRBV20-1
SASRGSNYGYT
>TRBV25-1
ASKLDTEAF
>TRBV7-3
ASSPQGLAGGIETQY
>TRBV7-2
ASSQQGYTEAF
>TRBV6-6
ASKGQGAMSNQPRH
>TRBV24-1
ATSESRYRGFPYEQY
>TRBV30
AWSVLSSGATKNYEQY
>TRBV11-2
ASSLDRDRERSYGYT
>TRBV21-1
ASSKPLGGNIQY
>TRBV30
AWSHGGARNSPLH
>TRBV20-1
SAIRDPNYGYT
>TRBV2
ASSEADPLRTQY
>TRBV7-2
ASSWTSGVSYNERF
>TRBV7-9
ASSLAGASNYGYT
>TRBV5-1
ATSPGDTYNSPLH